The 7 T cell receptor beta chains in this list originate from one sample, sequenced in a study of blood T cell repertoires in COVID-19. Assay used: immunoSEQ multiplex PCR; TCRdb lists only in-frame clones, some missing. The sample contains hundreds of thousands of clones, around 91% of which appear only once. Sequenced: PBMCs or T cells enriched from blood (not recorded which). All receptors come from a woman aged 40 to 50 who had recovered from COVID-19.

This clone was picked up a small number of times. The genes are TRBV10-1 and TRBJ2-7; weak D call: TRBD2 (6 bases). The V end lost 3 bases, the J end lost 5 bases, and 26 bases lay between the germline ends. CDR1 is WNHNN and CDR2 is SYGVQD in the germline V gene (reference sequence). This CDR3 is built from 18 residues. CDR3 sequence: CASSESGVGILLYDEQYF. CDR3 sequence (DNA): TGCGCCAGCAGTGAATCGGGAGTAGGGATCCTCCTATACGACGAGCAGTACTTC.

This clone showed up just once. The CDR3 coding sequence is TGTGCCAGCAGCGTAAAGGGGGGGCGTTCGAACACCGGGGAGCTGTTTTTT. Protein: CASSVKGGRSNTGELFF. The chain carries TRBV9 and TRBJ2-2; D is possibly TRBD2 (7 bases). In germline, CDR1 is SGDLS, CDR2 YYNGEE. Trimming pared 1 base from V and 0 bases from J, leaving 13 bases between. This CDR3 has 17 amino acids.

This clone was seen just once. This rearrangement joins TRBV5-6 to TRBJ2-7; a possible D gene is TRBD2 (5 bases). The V end lost 4 bases, the J end lost 5 bases, and 22 bases lay between the germline ends. Germline V gene data show CDR1 as SGHDT and CDR2 as YYEEEE. The CDR3 consists of 16 residues. CDR3 in DNA: TGTGCCAGCAGCCTGAGGCTTCGTCAAACGAGGGACGAGCAGTACTTC. This sequence encodes CASSLRLRQTRDEQYF.

The chain employs TRBV9 and TRBJ2-4, with 9 bases fitting TRBD2. Germline trimming cut 4 bases from V and 6 bases from J; bases unmatched to any gene: 5. The CDR3 covers 14 residues. CDR1 SGDLS and CDR2 YYNGEE come from the germline V gene. The CDR3: CASSPFSGGNIQYF. The CDR3 DNA is TGTGCCAGCAGCCCCTTTAGCGGGGGAAACATTCAGTACTTC. Supplemented by reference TRBV9 and TRBJ2-4, the full variable domain reads DSGVTQTPKHLITATGQRVTLRCSPRSGDLSVYWYQQSLDQGLQFLIQYYNGEERAKGNILERFSAQQFPDLHSELNLSSLELGDSALYFCASSPFSGGNIQYFGAGTRLSVL.

This chain's CDR3 is CASSPGETGTTGELFF. Here the CDR3 DNA reads TGTGCCAGCAGCCCAGGGGAGACGGGGACCACCGGGGAGCTGTTTTTT. V and J are TRBV11-3 and TRBJ2-2, with D tentatively TRBD1 (6 bases). This CDR3 spans 16 amino acids. CDR1 is SGHNT, CDR2 YENEEA, per germline. V lost 5 bases to trimming and J lost 4 bases, with 17 bases between them.

This clone turned up a few times. The chain uses TRBV14 and TRBJ2-1; 9 bases agree with TRBD2. Trimming cost V 2 bases and J 0 bases; bases outside gene matches: 11. The germline V gene encodes CDR1 SGHDN and CDR2 FVKESK. The CDR3 runs 19 residues. CDR3 in amino acids: CASSQRLAATPISYNEQFF. The CDR3 region has the DNA TGTGCCAGCAGCCAACGACTAGCGGCTACACCGATCTCCTACAATGAGCAGTTCTTC.

The chain is built from TRBV6-2 or TRBV6-3 and TRBJ1-3; D unresolved. The CDR3 spans 14 residues. Looked up from germline, CDR1 is MNHEY and CDR2 is SVGEGT. Trimming took 5 bases from V and 3 from J, leaving 11 bases between them. The CDR3 DNA sequence: TGTGCCAGCAGTCCCGGGTCGGATGGAAACACCATATATTTT. Protein product: CASSPGSDGNTIYF.